The source of this T cell receptor (beta chain) is a study of early T cells in non-severe SARS-CoV-2 infection. Study observations and caveats: VDJdb-based matching was biased toward anti-spike CD8 responses and missed private and CD4 specificities.

The V and J ends lost 0 bases and 2 bases respectively, with 10 bases between them. The CDR3 sequence is 15 residues long. Germline CDR1 and CDR2: LNHNV and YYDKDF (reference sequence). Researchers attached unique molecular identifiers to individual cDNA molecules. One entry per CDR3 protein results from TCRdb running MiXCR on the 5' RACE reads. The table includes tens of thousands of distinct CDR3 sequences, about 4% detected once. Of note for this clonotype: Its cognate antigen is unknown.

The sequencing sample was made of whole blood. This sequence was found in an adult who was a healthcare worker with PCR-confirmed SARS-CoV-2 infection or an uninfected control (not recorded which). V usage is TRBV15 and J usage is TRBJ2-5; tentatively, D is TRBD2 (5 bases). In DNA form, the CDR3 reads TGTGCCACCAGCAGAGATCGAGGGATACAAGAGACCCAGTACTTC. Its protein product is CATSRDRGIQETQYF. Variable domain in full (rest from reference TRBV15 and TRBJ2-5): DAMVIQNPRYQVTQFGKPVTLSCSQTLNHNVMYWYQQKSSQAPKLLFHYYDKDFNNEADTPDNFQSRRPNTSFCFLDIRSPGLGDTAMYLCATSRDRGIQETQYFGPGTRLLVL.